The 19 T cell receptor beta chains reported below all come from one sample, sequenced in a study of blood T cell repertoires in COVID-19. Clones were read by immunoSEQ multiplex PCR, and TCRdb kept only the in-frame ones, dropping some. The table shows about 350,000 clones, with approximately 89% occurring only once. The sequenced sample consisted of peripheral blood. Every receptor here comes from an older woman with COVID-19, enrolled during active disease.

The chain combines TRBV6-5 with TRBJ1-4; D ambiguous. This CDR3 comprises 14 residues. Trimming removed 7 bases at V and 3 bases at J, with 12 bases between. Looked up from germline, CDR1 is MNHEY and CDR2 is SVGAGI. As DNA, the CDR3 is TGTGCCAGCACGACCGGGTGGGCTAATGAAAAACTGTTTTTT. This codes for CASTTGWANEKLFF.

This chain uses TRBV18 with TRBJ1-1; TRBD1 is a possible D gene (5 bases). Trimming cost V 0 bases and J 5 bases, with 16 bases left between them. Germline assignment: CDR1 KGHSH and CDR2 LQKENI. The CDR3 has 16 residues. The CDR3 nucleotides are TGTGCCAGCTCACCACCCATAGTGGGGCACGGGACTGAAGCTTTCTTT. Residues: CASSPPIVGHGTEAFF. Supplemented by reference TRBV18 and TRBJ1-1, the full variable domain reads NAGVMQNPRHLVRRRGQEARLRCSPMKGHSHVYWYRQLPEEGLKFMVYLQKENIIDESGMPKERFSAEFPKEGPSILRIQQVVRGDSAAYFCASSPPIVGHGTEAFFGQGTRLTVV.

In the case of this clone: The sample contains more than one DNA sequence encoding this CDR3. This chain joins TRBV5-1 and TRBJ2-7, with TRBD1 matching over 10 bases. V shed 4 bases, J shed 2 bases, and the junction held 3 bases outside the gene matches. The germline CDR1 and CDR2 sequences are SGHRS and YFSETQ. This CDR3 contains 14 residues. The chain's CDR3 is CASSPGQGAYEQYF. CDR3 DNA sequence: TGCGCCAGCAGCCCTGGACAGGGGGCCTACGAGCAGTACTTC.

In regard to this clone: The sample has other DNA sequences that encode this CDR3 too. V is TRBV5-1 and J is TRBJ1-1; perhaps TRBD1 as D (6 bases). CDR3 length: 14 amino acids. Germline V CDR1 and CDR2: SGHRS, YFSETQ. V lost 0 bases and J 0 bases, leaving 6 bases between the germline ends. CDR3 protein: CASSLGQVNTEAFF. CDR3 nucleotide sequence: TGCGCCAGCAGCTTGGGACAGGTGAACACTGAAGCTTTCTTT. The complete variable domain, with remaining parts taken from reference TRBV5-1 and TRBJ1-1, reads KAGVTQTPRYLIKTRGQQVTLSCSPISGHRSVSWYQQTPGQGLQFLFEYFSETQRNKGNFPGRFSGRQFSNSRSEMNVSTLELGDSALYLCASSLGQVNTEAFFGQGTRLTVV.

This clone has a handful of counts. The J gene is TRBJ1-5, the V gene TRBV19; TRBD1 matches at 9 bases. Germline-derived CDR1 and CDR2 are LNHDA and SQIVND (reference sequence). V lost 1 base and J lost 8; bases outside the gene matches: 6. The CDR3 loop spans 15 amino acids. Written as DNA, the CDR3 is TGTGCCAGTAGTATAGGGACAGGGGTAGGTGAGCCCCAGCATTTT. It translates to CASSIGTGVGEPQHF.

This chain links TRBV6-5 with TRBJ2-1, with a weak D call TRBD2 (7 bases). The CDR3 runs 15 residues. Germline V gives CDR1 MNHEY, CDR2 SVGAGI. V was trimmed by 8 bases and J by 5 bases, leaving 19 bases between them. The CDR3 DNA reads TGTGCCAGCCGACCGAGGGGGGGTTCTCACAATGAGCAGTTCTTC. This gives the protein CASRPRGGSHNEQFF.

The V gene is TRBV7-3, the J gene TRBJ1-1; D gene uncertain. The germline gives CDR1 SGHTA, CDR2 FQGTGA. V was shortened by 2 bases and J by 1 base, with 8 bases between the two germline ends. The CDR3 extends over 14 amino acids. The CDR3 loop reads CASSLQSGNTEAFF. The CDR3 DNA reads TGTGCCAGCAGCTTACAAAGCGGGAACACTGAAGCTTTCTTT.

The chain uses TRBV7-8 and TRBJ2-7, with D possibly being TRBD1 (6 bases). CDR1 is SGHVS and CDR2 is FQNEAQ in the germline V gene. The CDR3 is 13 residues long. Trimming removed 1 base from V and 2 bases from J, with 6 bases in between. The CDR3 region has the DNA TGTGCCAGCAGCTTAGACAGGGCCTACGAGCAGTACTTC. It translates to CASSLDRAYEQYF.

The rearrangement uses TRBV2 and TRBJ2-3, with 10 bases lining up with TRBD2. CDR3 length: 18 amino acids. Germline V gives CDR1 SNHLY, CDR2 FYNNEI. V shed 2 bases, J shed 4 bases, and the junction held 12 bases outside the gene matches. The CDR3 DNA reads TGTGCCAGCAGTGAACGCGGCTCAGGACTAGCGGCATCAGATACGCAGTATTTT. Translated, it gives CASSERGSGLAASDTQYF.

This rearrangement joins TRBV2 to TRBJ1-1, with 8 bases matching TRBD1. CDR3 length equals 14 residues. The germline V gene encodes CDR1 SNHLY and CDR2 FYNNEI. V lost 5 bases, J lost 4 bases, and 6 bases stayed unmatched. The CDR3 nucleotides read TGTGCCAGCAGTTACCACACAGGGGGCACTGAAGCTTTCTTT. It translates to CASSYHTGGTEAFF. Filled out from reference TRBV2 and TRBJ1-1, the complete variable domain reads EPEVTQTPSHQVTQMGQEVILRCVPISNHLYFYWYRQILGQKVEFLVSFYNNEISEKSEIFDDQFSVERPDGSNFTLKIRSTKLEDSAMYFCASSYHTGGTEAFFGQGTRLTVV.

The V gene is TRBV6-5, the J gene TRBJ1-2, with D uncertain. Trimming removed 5 bases at V and 4 bases at J, with 17 bases between. The CDR3 consists of 15 residues. Looked up from germline, CDR1 is MNHEY and CDR2 is SVGAGI. The CDR3 bases are TGTGCCAGCAGTCCTCCGGGAGCACCTTCCTATGGCTACACCTTC. Protein sequence: CASSPPGAPSYGYTF.

The chain carries TRBV27 and TRBJ1-1, with a weak D call TRBD1 (6 bases). Between the trimmed V and J ends, which lost 2 bases and 1 base, there was a span of 14 bases. Looked up from germline, CDR1 is MNHEY and CDR2 is SMNVEV (reference sequence). The CDR3 covers 16 residues. In nucleotides, the CDR3 is TGTGCCAGCAGTTTACGGCCGGGACAATCGAACACTGAAGCTTTCTTT. Its translation: CASSLRPGQSNTEAFF.

The J gene is TRBJ2-1, the V gene TRBV10-2; D perhaps matches TRBD2 (5 bases). The germline gives CDR1 WSHSY, CDR2 SAAADI. V lost 8 bases and J 3 bases, leaving 14 bases between the germline ends. CDR3 size: 14 residues. The CDR3 region is CASAASQSYNEQFF. Here the CDR3 DNA reads TGCGCCAGCGCGGCTAGCCAAAGCTACAATGAGCAGTTCTTC.

The chain recombines TRBV18 with TRBJ1-1, with 9 bases lining up with TRBD1. J was trimmed by 1 base and V by 3 bases; bases with no gene match: 3. This CDR3 comprises 15 residues. The germline V gene has CDR1 KGHSH and CDR2 LQKENI. The DNA for the CDR3 is TGTGCCAGCTCACCCTCGACAGGGGGGAACACTGAAGCTTTCTTT. Its protein is CASSPSTGGNTEAFF.

The chain joins TRBV19 to TRBJ1-1; 9 nucleotides align to TRBD1. V was pared by 5 bases and J by 11 bases, with 6 bases of the junction left unmatched. The germline V gene encodes CDR1 LNHDA and CDR2 SQIVND (reference sequence). The CDR3 is 12 amino acids. The CDR3 DNA sequence: TGTGCCAGTAGTCTTACAGGGGGCTATGCTTTCTTT. It codes for CASSLTGGYAFF.

The chain combines TRBV5-1 with TRBJ2-3, with TRBD2 matching over 12 bases. Germline-derived CDR1 and CDR2 are SGHRS and YFSETQ. There are 16 residues in the CDR3. Unmatched junction bases numbered 5, after V lost 2 bases and J lost 4 bases. The CDR3 coding sequence is TGCGCCAGCAGCTTTAGGACTAGCGGGGCCGCAGATACGCAGTATTTT. Amino acids: CASSFRTSGAADTQYF.

This clone was found once. J is TRBJ2-2 and V is TRBV28; 9 positions match TRBD2. With 6 bases clipped from V and 4 bases from J, the junction kept 6 bases outside the gene matches. Germline CDR1 reads MDHEN; CDR2 reads SYDVKM. CDR3 size: 15 residues. CDR3 nucleotides: TGTGCCAGCAGACCGGGACTAGCATTCACCGGGGAGCTGTTTTTT. Translated: CASRPGLAFTGELFF.

In this sample, this clone turned up a few times. The chain combines TRBV7-9 with TRBJ1-1; perhaps TRBD1 as D (6 bases). V shed 5 bases and J shed 0 bases, with 16 bases lying between them. Germline lookup yields CDR1 SEHNR and CDR2 FQNEAQ (reference sequence). This CDR3 is 16 amino acids long. Here the CDR3 DNA reads TGTGCCAGCAGCACCGCACAGGGTGCCCTGAACACTGAAGCTTTCTTT. Translating it yields CASSTAQGALNTEAFF.

The J gene is TRBJ1-1, the V gene TRBV3-1 (or the pseudogene TRBV3-2); D possibly corresponds to TRBD1 (5 bases). Deletions cut 5 bases from V and 9 bases from J, with 19 bases between. The CDR3 covers 14 residues. Per germline, CDR1 LGHDT and CDR2 YNNKEL (reference sequence). The CDR3 region has the DNA TGTGCCAGCAGCACAGCGGGGGACGGGACTAAAGCTTTCTTT. It yields the protein CASSTAGDGTKAFF.